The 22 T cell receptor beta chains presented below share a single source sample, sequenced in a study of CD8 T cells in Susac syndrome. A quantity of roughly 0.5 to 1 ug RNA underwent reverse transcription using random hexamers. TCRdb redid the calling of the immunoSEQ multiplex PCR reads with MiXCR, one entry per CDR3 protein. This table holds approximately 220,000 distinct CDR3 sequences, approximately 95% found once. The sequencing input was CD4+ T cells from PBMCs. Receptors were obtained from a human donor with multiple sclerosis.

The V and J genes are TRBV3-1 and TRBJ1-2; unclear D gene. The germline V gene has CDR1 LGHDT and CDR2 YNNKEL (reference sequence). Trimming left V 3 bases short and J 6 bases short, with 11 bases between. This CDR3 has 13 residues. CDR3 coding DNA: TGTGCCAGCAGCCAGTTTATGGGGAATGGCTACACCTTC. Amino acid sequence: CASSQFMGNGYTF.

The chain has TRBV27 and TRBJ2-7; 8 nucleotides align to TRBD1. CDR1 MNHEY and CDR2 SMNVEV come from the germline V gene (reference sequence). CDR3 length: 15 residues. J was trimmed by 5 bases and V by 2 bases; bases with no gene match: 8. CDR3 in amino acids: CASSLEGTGGNEQYF. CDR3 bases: TGTGCCAGCAGTTTAGAGGGGACAGGCGGTAACGAGCAGTACTTC.

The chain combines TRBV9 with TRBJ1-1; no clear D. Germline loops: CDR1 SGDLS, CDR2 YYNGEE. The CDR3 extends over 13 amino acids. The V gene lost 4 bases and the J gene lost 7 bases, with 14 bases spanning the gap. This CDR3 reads CASSLTTGIEAFF. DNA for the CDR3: TGTGCCAGCAGCCTGACGACCGGGATTGAAGCTTTCTTT.

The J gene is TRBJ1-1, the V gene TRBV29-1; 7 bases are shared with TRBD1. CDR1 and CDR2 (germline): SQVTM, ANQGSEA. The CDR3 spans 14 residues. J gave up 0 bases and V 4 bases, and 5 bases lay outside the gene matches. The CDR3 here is CSVATGRVNTEAFF. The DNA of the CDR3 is TGCAGCGTTGCGACAGGGAGGGTGAACACTGAAGCTTTCTTT. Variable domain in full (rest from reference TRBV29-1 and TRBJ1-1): SAVISQKPSRDICQRGTSLTIQCQVDSQVTMMFWYRQQPGQSLTLIATANQGSEATYESGFVIDKFPISRPNLTFSTLTVSNMSPEDSSIYLCSVATGRVNTEAFFGQGTRLTVV.

CDR3 amino acids: CAWMDRDYGYTF. The CDR3 DNA is TGTGCCTGGATGGACAGGGACTATGGCTACACCTTC. The V call is TRBV30, the J call TRBJ1-2; 8 bases line up with TRBD1. Unmatched junction bases numbered 1, after V lost 4 bases and J lost 3 bases. CDR3 length: 12 amino acids. The germline CDR1 and CDR2 sequences are GTSNPN and SVGIG (reference sequence).

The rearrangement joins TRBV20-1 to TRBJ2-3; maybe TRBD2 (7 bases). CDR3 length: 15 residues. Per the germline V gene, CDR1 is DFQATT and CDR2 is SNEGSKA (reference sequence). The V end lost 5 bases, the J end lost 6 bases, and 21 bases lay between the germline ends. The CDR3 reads CSASPSPGGGDTQYF. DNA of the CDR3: TGCAGTGCTTCCCCCTCGCCGGGGGGCGGGGATACGCAGTATTTT.

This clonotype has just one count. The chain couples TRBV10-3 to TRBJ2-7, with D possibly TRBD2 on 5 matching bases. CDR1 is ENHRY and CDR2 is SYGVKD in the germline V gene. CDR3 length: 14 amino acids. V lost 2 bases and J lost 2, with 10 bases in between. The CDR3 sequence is CAISETPGTYEQYF. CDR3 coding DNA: TGTGCCATCAGTGAGACACCGGGAACCTACGAGCAGTACTTC.

CDR3 DNA: TGTGCCAGCTTCCATACTCGGGACAGCTCCTACGAGCAGTACTTC. Translating it yields CASFHTRDSSYEQYF. J is TRBJ2-7 and V is TRBV6-2 or TRBV6-3, with TRBD1 identical over 7 bases. V shed 8 bases, J shed 0 bases, and the junction held 10 bases outside the gene matches. Germline CDR1 reads MNHEY; CDR2 reads SVGEGT. The CDR3 has 15 amino acids.

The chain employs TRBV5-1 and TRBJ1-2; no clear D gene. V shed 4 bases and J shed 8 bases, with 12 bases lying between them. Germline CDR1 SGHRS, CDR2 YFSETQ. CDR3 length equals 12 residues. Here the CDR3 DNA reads TGCGCCAGCAGCCCGGATTTGAGGGGCTACACCTTC. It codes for CASSPDLRGYTF. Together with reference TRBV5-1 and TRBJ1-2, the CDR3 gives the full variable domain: KAGVTQTPRYLIKTRGQQVTLSCSPISGHRSVSWYQQTPGQGLQFLFEYFSETQRNKGNFPGRFSGRQFSNSRSEMNVSTLELGDSALYLCASSPDLRGYTFGSGTRLTVV.

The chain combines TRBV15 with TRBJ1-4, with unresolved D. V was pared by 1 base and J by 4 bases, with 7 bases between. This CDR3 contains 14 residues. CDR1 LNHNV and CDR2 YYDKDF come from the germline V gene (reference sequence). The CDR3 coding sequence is TGTGCCACCAGCAGAGGCCAGATTAATGAAAAACTGTTTTTT. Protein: CATSRGQINEKLFF.

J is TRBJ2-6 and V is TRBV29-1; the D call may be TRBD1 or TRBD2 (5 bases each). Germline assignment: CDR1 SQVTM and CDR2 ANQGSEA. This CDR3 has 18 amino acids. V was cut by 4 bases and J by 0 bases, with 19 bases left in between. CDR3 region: CSVVVQGRSYSGANVLTF. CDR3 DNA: TGCAGCGTTGTGGTGCAGGGACGGAGTTACTCTGGGGCCAACGTCCTGACTTTC.

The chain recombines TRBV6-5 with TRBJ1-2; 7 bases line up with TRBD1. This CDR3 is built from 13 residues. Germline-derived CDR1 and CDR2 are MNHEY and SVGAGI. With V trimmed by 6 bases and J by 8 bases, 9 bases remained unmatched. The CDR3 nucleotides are TGTGCCAGCAGCCCCAGACAGGGACGAGGCTACACCTTC. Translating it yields CASSPRQGRGYTF.

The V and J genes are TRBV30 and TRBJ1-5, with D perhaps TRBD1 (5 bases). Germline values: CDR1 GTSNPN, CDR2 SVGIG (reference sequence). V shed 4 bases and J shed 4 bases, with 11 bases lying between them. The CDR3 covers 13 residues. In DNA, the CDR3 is TGTGCCTGGACTAGGGACTTGAATCAGCCCCAGCATTTT. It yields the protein CAWTRDLNQPQHF.

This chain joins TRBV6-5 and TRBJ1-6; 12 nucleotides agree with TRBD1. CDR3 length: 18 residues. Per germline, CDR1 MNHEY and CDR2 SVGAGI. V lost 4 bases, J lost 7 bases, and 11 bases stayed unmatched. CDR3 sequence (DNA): TGTGCCAGCAGTTCATACGGGGGACAGGGGGCGATGAATTCACCCCTCCACTTT. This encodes CASSSYGGQGAMNSPLHF.

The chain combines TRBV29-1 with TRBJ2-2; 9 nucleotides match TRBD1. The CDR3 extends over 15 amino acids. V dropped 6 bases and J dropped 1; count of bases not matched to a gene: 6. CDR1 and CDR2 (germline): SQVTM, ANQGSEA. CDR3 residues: CSVTGQGRNTGELFF. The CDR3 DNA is TGCAGCGTCACCGGACAGGGGCGGAACACCGGGGAGCTGTTTTTT.

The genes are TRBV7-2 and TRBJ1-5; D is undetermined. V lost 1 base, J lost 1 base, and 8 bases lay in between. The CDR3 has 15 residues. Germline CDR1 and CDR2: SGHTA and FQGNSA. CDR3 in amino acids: CASSLEGMSNQPQHF. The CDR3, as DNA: TGTGCCAGCAGCTTAGAGGGAATGAGCAATCAGCCCCAGCATTTT.

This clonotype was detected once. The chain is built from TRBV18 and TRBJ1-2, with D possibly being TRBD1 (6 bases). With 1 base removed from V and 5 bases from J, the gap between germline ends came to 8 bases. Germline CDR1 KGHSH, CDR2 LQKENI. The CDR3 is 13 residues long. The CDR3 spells CASSPRQGYGYTF. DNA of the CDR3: TGTGCCAGCTCACCACGGCAGGGGTATGGCTACACCTTC.

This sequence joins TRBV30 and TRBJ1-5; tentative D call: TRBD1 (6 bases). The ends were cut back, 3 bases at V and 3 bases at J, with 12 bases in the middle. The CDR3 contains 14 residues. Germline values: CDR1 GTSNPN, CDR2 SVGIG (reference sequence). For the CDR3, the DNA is TGTGCCTGGAGGGGGGCAGGGGCCAATCAGCCCCAGCATTTT. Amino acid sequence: CAWRGAGANQPQHF.

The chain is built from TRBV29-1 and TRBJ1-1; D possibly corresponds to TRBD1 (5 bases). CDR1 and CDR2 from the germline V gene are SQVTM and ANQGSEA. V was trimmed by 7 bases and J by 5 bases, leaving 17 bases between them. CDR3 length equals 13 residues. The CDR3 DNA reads TGCAGCGCCGAGGGGACCGCGAGGACTGAAGCTTTCTTT. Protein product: CSAEGTARTEAFF.

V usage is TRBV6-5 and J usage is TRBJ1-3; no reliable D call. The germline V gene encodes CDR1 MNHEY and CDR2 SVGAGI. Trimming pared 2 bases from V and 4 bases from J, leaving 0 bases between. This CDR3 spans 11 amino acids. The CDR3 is CASSYGNTIYF. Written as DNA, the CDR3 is TGTGCCAGCAGTTACGGAAACACCATATATTTT.

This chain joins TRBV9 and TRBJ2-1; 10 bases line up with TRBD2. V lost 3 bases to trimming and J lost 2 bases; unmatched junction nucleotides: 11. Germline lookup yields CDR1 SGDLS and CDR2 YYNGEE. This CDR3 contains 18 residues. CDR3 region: CASSATLVSGGAYNEQFF. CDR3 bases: TGTGCCAGCAGCGCCACACTCGTCAGCGGGGGGGCCTACAATGAGCAGTTCTTC.

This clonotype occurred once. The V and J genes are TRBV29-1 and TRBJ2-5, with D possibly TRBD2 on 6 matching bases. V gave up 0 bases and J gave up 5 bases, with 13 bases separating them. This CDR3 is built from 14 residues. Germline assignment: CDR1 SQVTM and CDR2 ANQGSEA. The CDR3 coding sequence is TGCAGCGTTGAAGACGGGGCGGGATGGGAGACCCAGTACTTC. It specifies CSVEDGAGWETQYF.